Listed below are T cell receptor beta chains from one sample, sequenced in a study of shared clonotypes between healthy human individuals. Sequencing was performed with immunoSEQ multiplex PCR; in TCRdb, only in-frame clones are kept and a portion is missing. The sample includes 600,000 to 750,000 clones, 90% seen only once; the top ten take approximately 35%. Sample: memory CD8+ T cells from PBMCs. Every receptor here comes from a man aged 18 to 30 in good health. Some clones in this sample may be carry-over from other donors' samples. CDR3s include the opening cysteine and the closing phenylalanine or tryptophan. The D gene is left open where the match is weak. The size of a clone is reported for some rows only, either as once, few or many, or as a class for expanded clones.

>TRBV7-6|.|TRBJ2-3|.
CASSPWEPDTQYF
TGTGCCAGCAGCCCCTGGGAGCCGGATACGCAGTATTTT
>TRBV9|.|TRBJ2-1|TRBD2
CASSNLAGPSYNEQFF
TGTGCCAGCAGCAATCTAGCGGGCCCGTCCTACAATGAGCAGTTCTTC
>TRBV11-3|.|TRBJ2-3|.
CASSLGLQDTQYF
TGTGCCAGCAGCCTCGGACTTCAAGATACGCAGTATTTT
>TRBV11-2|.|TRBJ2-7|.
CASSPQGRDYEQYF
TGTGCCAGCAGCCCCCAGGGGAGGGACTACGAGCAGTACTTC
>TRBV19|.|TRBJ1-2|TRBD1
CASSPWTGGYTF
TGTGCCAGTAGTCCGTGGACAGGAGGCTACACCTTC
>TRBV7-2|.|TRBJ2-1|TRBD2
CASSFPLAGGRYNEQFF
TGTGCCAGCAGCTTTCCCTTAGCGGGAGGGCGGTACAATGAGCAGTTCTTC
>TRBV4-1|.|TRBJ1-4|.
CASSQRDGTTNEKLFF
TGCGCCAGCAGCCAACGAGACGGGACAACTAATGAAAAACTGTTTTTT
>TRBV7-9|.|TRBJ2-1|TRBD1
CASSLRTGVRNEQFF
TGTGCCAGCAGCTTGAGGACAGGGGTTCGGAATGAGCAGTTCTTC
>TRBV27|.|TRBJ2-1|.
CASGPASEQFF
TGTGCCAGCGGGCCCGCCTCGGAGCAGTTCTTC
>TRBV28|once|TRBJ2-1|.
CASIHYRQSKDEQFF
TGTGCCAGCATTCATTATAGACAATCTAAGGATGAGCAGTTCTTC
>TRBV28|.|TRBJ2-7|TRBD2
CASSLKLAGVEQYF
TGTGCCAGCAGTTTGAAGCTAGCGGGAGTCGAGCAGTACTTC
>TRBV5-4|once|TRBJ1-2|TRBD1
CASSETGGSGYTF
TGTGCCAGCAGCGAGACAGGGGGCTCTGGCTACACCTTC
>TRBV5-3|.|TRBJ2-2|TRBD2
CARSLSSGTNHTGELFF
TGTGCCAGAAGCTTGTCTAGCGGGACAAATCACACCGGGGAGCTGTTTTTT
>TRBV15|.|TRBJ2-7|.
CATRPPGNRHEQYF
TGTGCCACCAGGCCTCCGGGGAATCGGCACGAGCAGTACTTC
>TRBV5-8|once|TRBJ1-1|TRBD1
CASSSLDRGEAFF
TGTGCCAGCAGCTCGTTGGACAGGGGAGAAGCTTTCTTT
>TRBV28|.|TRBJ1-5|TRBD1
CASSPADRAASGNQPQHF
TGTGCCAGCAGTCCCGCGGACAGGGCCGCCTCTGGCAATCAGCCCCAGCATTTT
>TRBV30|.|TRBJ1-2|.
CAWSVDSTGVDYGYTF
TGTGCCTGGAGTGTAGACAGTACGGGGGTTGACTATGGCTACACCTTC
>TRBV10-3|.|TRBJ1-2|TRBD1
CAISDGTGTGRSDYGYTF
TGTGCCATCAGTGACGGGACCGGGACAGGCCGATCCGACTATGGCTACACCTTC
>TRBV16|.|TRBJ1-5|.
CASRLGRGSNQPQHF
TGTGCCAGCAGACTCGGGAGGGGTAGCAATCAGCCCCAGCATTTT
>TRBV27|once|TRBJ2-7|.
CASRPLGQSYEQYF
TGTGCCAGCCGCCCCTTGGGTCAATCCTACGAGCAGTACTTC
>TRBV4-3|.|TRBJ2-6|.
CASSQERDLAGANVLTF
TGCGCCAGCAGCCAAGAAAGGGATTTGGCTGGGGCCAACGTCCTGACTTTC
>TRBV6-5|.|TRBJ1-2|.
CASSYRAGLPLGYTF
TGTGCCAGCAGTTACCGGGCCGGGCTCCCGCTTGGCTACACCTTC
>TRBV14|.|TRBJ2-2|.
CASSWFRGSGELFF
TGTGCCAGCAGCTGGTTCAGGGGTAGCGGGGAGCTGTTTTTT
>TRBV29-1|.|TRBJ2-7|TRBD2
CSVRPPGLAGGEQYF
TGCAGCGTCCGTCCTCCGGGACTAGCGGGAGGCGAGCAGTACTTC
>TRBV4-3|.|TRBJ2-1|.
CASSQGTNHEQFF
TGCGCCAGCAGCCAAGGGACTAACCATGAGCAGTTCTTC
>TRBV4-2|.|TRBJ2-5|TRBD2
CASSQTRSGRERETQYF
TGTGCCAGCAGCCAAACACGGAGTGGGCGGGAGCGGGAGACCCAGTACTTC
>TRBV28|.|TRBJ2-3|.
CASSSPLILTGDTQYF
TGTGCCAGCAGTTCACCCCTTATTCTTACGGGAGATACGCAGTATTTT
>TRBV6-5|.|TRBJ2-1|.
CASSYLSVDNEQFF
TGTGCCAGCAGTTACCTTAGTGTCGACAATGAGCAGTTCTTC
>TRBV30|.|TRBJ1-2|.
CAWIGTTSPYGYTF
TGTGCCTGGATAGGGACCACCTCGCCGTATGGCTACACCTTC
>TRBV7-3|.|TRBJ2-1|TRBD2
CASSPGTSWGQAYNEQFF
TGTGCCAGCAGCCCAGGGACTAGCTGGGGTCAGGCCTACAATGAGCAGTTCTTC
>TRBV29-1|.|TRBJ2-1|TRBD2
CSAIGTRKDNEQFF
TGCAGCGCCATCGGGACTAGAAAAGACAATGAGCAGTTCTTC
>TRBV9|.|TRBJ2-1|TRBD1
CASSFDKIRGTGFDEQFF
TGTGCCAGCAGCTTCGACAAGATTAGGGGGACAGGGTTTGATGAGCAGTTCTTC
>TRBV6-5|once|TRBJ1-4|.
CASSYLGVREKLFF
TGTGCCAGCAGTTACCTAGGGGTACGAGAAAAACTGTTTTTT
>TRBV5-4|.|TRBJ1-1|.
CASSVGPEAFF
TGTGCCAGCAGCGTGGGCCCTGAAGCTTTCTTT
>TRBV27|.|TRBJ1-2|.
CASKERGANYGYTF
TGTGCCAGTAAGGAAAGGGGGGCTAACTATGGCTACACCTTC
>TRBV27|.|TRBJ2-1|.
CASSPNYNEQFF
TGTGCCAGCAGTCCAAACTACAATGAGCAGTTCTTC
>TRBV28|.|TRBJ2-7|.
CASSLQVKPYEQYF
TGTGCCAGCAGTTTACAGGTAAAACCCTACGAGCAGTACTTC
>TRBV7-9|few|TRBJ1-5|.
CASSPQGGQPQHF
TGTGCCAGCAGCCCACAGGGAGGTCAGCCCCAGCATTTT
>TRBV6-5|.|TRBJ2-1|.
CASTVVQEGYNEQFF
TGTGCCAGCACGGTGGTGCAGGAGGGATACAATGAGCAGTTCTTC
>TRBV28|.|TRBJ1-2|TRBD1
CASTRQGAFLNYGYTF
TGTGCCAGCACCAGGCAGGGGGCCTTTCTTAACTATGGCTACACCTTC
>TRBV9|.|TRBJ1-2|.
CASSVYLAGEGYTF
TGTGCCAGCAGCGTATATCTTGCAGGGGAAGGCTACACCTTC
>TRBV18|.|TRBJ1-5|.
CASSPDEWRGSNQPQHF
TGTGCCAGCTCCCCAGATGAATGGAGGGGAAGCAATCAGCCCCAGCATTTT
>TRBV28|.|TRBJ1-2|.
CASSLFRAHAVGGYGYTF
TGTGCCAGCAGTTTATTCCGGGCCCACGCCGTAGGTGGCTATGGCTACACCTTC
>TRBV5-6|once|TRBJ2-1|TRBD2
CASSLAAGGPNEQFF
TGTGCCAGCAGCTTGGCGGCGGGAGGGCCCAATGAGCAGTTCTTC
>TRBV28|.|TRBJ2-7|.
CASRDRDPIHEQYF
TGTGCCAGCAGAGACCGGGACCCCATACACGAGCAGTACTTC
>TRBV27|.|TRBJ2-5|.
CASSLSMGLGGTQYF
TGTGCCAGCAGTTTATCGATGGGGCTTGGGGGGACCCAGTACTTC
>TRBV28|.|TRBJ2-1|.
CASSSPRRRDWYEQFF
TGTGCCAGCAGCTCTCCCCGACGGCGGGACTGGTATGAGCAGTTCTTC
>TRBV19|.|TRBJ2-1|TRBD2
CASSIVRTSGYNEQFF
TGTGCCAGTAGTATCGTCAGGACTAGCGGCTACAATGAGCAGTTCTTC
>TRBV27|once|TRBJ2-3|.
CASSVRGVDTQYF
TGTGCCAGCTCTGTTCGTGGGGTGGATACGCAGTATTTT
>TRBV5-1|.|TRBJ2-1|TRBD1
CASSLLQGNINEQFF
TGCGCCAGCAGCTTGTTACAGGGGAATATCAATGAGCAGTTCTTC
>TRBV5-1|.|TRBJ2-1|TRBD1
CASSLDVSDRGYDYNEQFF
TGCGCCAGCAGCTTGGATGTCAGTGACAGGGGATATGACTACAATGAGCAGTTCTTC
>TRBV7-9|.|TRBJ2-2|.
CASSLGTTNTGELFF
TGTGCCAGCAGCCTAGGGACCACGAACACCGGGGAGCTGTTTTTT